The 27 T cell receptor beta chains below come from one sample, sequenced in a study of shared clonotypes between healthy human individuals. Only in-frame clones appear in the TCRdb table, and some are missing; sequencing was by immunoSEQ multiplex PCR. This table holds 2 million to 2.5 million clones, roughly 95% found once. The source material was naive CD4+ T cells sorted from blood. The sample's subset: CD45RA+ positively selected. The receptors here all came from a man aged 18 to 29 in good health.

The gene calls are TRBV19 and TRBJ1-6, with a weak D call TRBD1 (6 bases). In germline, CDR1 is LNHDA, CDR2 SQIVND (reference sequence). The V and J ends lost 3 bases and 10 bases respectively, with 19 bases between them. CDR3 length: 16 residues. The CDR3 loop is CASSIFLQGRGSPLHF. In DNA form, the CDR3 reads TGTGCCAGTAGTATTTTCTTACAGGGACGTGGGTCACCCCTCCACTTT.

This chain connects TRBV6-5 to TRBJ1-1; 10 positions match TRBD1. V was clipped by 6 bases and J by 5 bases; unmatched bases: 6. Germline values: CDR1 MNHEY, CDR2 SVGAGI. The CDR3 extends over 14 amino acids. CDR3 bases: TGTGCCAGCAGGACAGGGGGCGCGAGGACTGAAGCTTTCTTT. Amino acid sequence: CASRTGGARTEAFF.

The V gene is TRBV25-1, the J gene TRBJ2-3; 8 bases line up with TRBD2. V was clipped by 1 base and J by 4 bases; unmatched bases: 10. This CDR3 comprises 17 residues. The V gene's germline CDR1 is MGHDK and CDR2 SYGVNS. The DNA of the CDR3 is TGTGCCAGCAGTGAATCCTTCCTAGCGGGCCAATCAGATACGCAGTATTTT. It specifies CASSESFLAGQSDTQYF.

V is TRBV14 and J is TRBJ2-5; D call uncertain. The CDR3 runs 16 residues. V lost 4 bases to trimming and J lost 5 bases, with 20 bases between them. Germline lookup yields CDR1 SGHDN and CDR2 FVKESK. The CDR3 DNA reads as TGTGCCAGCAGCCGCGGCCTGAGTTTTTTGGGTGAGACCCAGTACTTC. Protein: CASSRGLSFLGETQYF. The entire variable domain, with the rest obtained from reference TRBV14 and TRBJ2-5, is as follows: EAGVTQFPSHSVIEKGQTVTLRCDPISGHDNLYWYRRVMGKEIKFLLHFVKESKQDESGMPNNRFLAERTGGTYSTLKVQPAELEDSGVYFCASSRGLSFLGETQYFGPGTRLLVL.

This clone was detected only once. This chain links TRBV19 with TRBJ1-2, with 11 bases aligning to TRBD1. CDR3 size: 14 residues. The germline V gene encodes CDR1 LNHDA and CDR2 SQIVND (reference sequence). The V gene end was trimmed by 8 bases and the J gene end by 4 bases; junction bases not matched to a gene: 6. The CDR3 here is CASLDRGHGYGYTF. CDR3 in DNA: TGTGCCAGTTTGGACAGGGGGCATGGCTATGGCTACACCTTC. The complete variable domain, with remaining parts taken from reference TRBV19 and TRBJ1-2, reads DGGITQSPKYLFRKEGQNVTLSCEQNLNHDAMYWYRQDPGQGLRLIYYSQIVNDFQKGDIAEGYSVSREKKESFPLTVTSAQKNPTAFYLCASLDRGHGYGYTFGSGTRLTVV.

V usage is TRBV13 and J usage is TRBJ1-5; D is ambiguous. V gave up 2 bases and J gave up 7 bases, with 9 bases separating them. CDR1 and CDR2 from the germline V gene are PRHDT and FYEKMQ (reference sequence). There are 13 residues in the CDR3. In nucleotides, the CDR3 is TGTGCCAGCAGCTTATCAAGAGGACAGCCCCAGCATTTT. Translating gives CASSLSRGQPQHF.

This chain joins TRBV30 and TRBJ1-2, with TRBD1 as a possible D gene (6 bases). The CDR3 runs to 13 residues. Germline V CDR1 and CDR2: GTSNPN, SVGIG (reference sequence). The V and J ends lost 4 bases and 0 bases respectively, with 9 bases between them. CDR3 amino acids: CAWTKGANYGYTF. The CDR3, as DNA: TGTGCCTGGACAAAGGGGGCTAACTATGGCTACACCTTC.

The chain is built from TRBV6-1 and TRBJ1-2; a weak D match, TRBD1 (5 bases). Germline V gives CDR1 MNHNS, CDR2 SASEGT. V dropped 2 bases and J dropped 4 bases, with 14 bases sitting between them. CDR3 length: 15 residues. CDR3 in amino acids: CASSEFGGDGYGYTF. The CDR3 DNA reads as TGTGCCAGCAGTGAATTCGGGGGGGATGGCTATGGCTACACCTTC.

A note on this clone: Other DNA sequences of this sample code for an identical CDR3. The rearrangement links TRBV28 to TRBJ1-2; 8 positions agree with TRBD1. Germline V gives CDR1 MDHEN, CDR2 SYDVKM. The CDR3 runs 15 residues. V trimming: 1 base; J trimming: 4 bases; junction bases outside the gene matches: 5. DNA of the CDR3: TGTGCCAGCAGTTTATCCGGGACAGGAGTCTATGGCTACACCTTC. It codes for CASSLSGTGVYGYTF.

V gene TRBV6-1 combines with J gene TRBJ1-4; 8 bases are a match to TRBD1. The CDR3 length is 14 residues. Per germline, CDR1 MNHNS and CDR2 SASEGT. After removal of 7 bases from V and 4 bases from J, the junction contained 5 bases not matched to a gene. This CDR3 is CASTWTGINEKLFF. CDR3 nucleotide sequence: TGTGCCAGCACTTGGACAGGGATTAATGAAAAACTGTTTTTT.

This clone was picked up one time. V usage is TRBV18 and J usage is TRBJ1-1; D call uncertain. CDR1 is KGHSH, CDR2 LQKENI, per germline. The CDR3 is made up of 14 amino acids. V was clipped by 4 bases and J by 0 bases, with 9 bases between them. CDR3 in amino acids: CASSQIGMNTEAFF. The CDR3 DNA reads TGTGCCAGCTCACAAATCGGCATGAACACTGAAGCTTTCTTT. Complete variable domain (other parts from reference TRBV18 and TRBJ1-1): NAGVMQNPRHLVRRRGQEARLRCSPMKGHSHVYWYRQLPEEGLKFMVYLQKENIIDESGMPKERFSAEFPKEGPSILRIQQVVRGDSAAYFCASSQIGMNTEAFFGQGTRLTVV.

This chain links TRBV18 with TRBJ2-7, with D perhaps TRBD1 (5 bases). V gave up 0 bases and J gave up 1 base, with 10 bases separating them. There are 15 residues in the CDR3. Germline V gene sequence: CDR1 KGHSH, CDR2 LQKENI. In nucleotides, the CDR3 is TGTGCCAGCTCACCACCGACAGACCTATCCTACGAGCAGTACTTC. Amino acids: CASSPPTDLSYEQYF.

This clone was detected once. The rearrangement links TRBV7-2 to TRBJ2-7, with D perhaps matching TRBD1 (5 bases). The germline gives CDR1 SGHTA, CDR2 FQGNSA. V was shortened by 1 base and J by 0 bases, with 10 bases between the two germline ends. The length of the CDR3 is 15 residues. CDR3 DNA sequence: TGTGCCAGCAGCTTAGGACAGTTCGGCTCCTACGAGCAGTACTTC. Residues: CASSLGQFGSYEQYF.

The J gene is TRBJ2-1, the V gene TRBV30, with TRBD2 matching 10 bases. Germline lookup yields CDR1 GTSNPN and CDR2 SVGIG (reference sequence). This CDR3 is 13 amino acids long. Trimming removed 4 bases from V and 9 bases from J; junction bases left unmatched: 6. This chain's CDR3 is CAWTSGRSSEQFF. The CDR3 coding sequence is TGTGCCTGGACTAGCGGGAGATCCAGTGAGCAGTTCTTC.

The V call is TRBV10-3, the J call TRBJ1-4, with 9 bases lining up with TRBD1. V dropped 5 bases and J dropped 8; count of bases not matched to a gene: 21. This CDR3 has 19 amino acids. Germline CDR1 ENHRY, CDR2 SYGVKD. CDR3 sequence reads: CAISRQHPGTGQLGEKLFF. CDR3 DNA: TGTGCCATCAGTCGTCAACACCCCGGGACAGGGCAGCTTGGCGAAAAACTGTTTTTT.

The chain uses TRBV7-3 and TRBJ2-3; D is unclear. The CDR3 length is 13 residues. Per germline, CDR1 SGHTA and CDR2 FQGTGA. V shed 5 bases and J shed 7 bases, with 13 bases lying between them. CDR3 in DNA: TGTGCCAGCAGCCAAGGACCCCTCAATACGCAGTATTTT. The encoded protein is CASSQGPLNTQYF.

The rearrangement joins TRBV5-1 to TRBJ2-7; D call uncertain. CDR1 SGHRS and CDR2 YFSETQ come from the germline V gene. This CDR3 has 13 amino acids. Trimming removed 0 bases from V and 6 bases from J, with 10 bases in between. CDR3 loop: CASSLVSESEQYF. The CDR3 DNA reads TGCGCCAGCAGCTTGGTGAGCGAGTCCGAGCAGTACTTC.

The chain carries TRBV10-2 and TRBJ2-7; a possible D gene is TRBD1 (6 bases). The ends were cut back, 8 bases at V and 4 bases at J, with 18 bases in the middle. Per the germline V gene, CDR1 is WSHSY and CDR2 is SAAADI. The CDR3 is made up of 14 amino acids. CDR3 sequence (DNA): TGCGCCAGCCGCTGGACCGCAGGGGATTACGAGCAGTACTTC. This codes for CASRWTAGDYEQYF.

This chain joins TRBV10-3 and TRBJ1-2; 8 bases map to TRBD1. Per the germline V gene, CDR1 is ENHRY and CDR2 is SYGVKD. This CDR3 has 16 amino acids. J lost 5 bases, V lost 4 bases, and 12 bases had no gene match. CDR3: CAISVSAGGAGYGYTF. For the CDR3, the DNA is TGTGCCATCAGTGTGTCAGCAGGGGGCGCTGGTTATGGCTACACCTTC.

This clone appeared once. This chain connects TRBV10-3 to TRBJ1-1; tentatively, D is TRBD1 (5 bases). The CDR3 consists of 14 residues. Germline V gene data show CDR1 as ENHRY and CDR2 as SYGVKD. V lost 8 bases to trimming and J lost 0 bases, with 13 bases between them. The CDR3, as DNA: TGTGCCATCTCCGGCGGGACGGTGAACACTGAAGCTTTCTTT. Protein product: CAISGGTVNTEAFF.

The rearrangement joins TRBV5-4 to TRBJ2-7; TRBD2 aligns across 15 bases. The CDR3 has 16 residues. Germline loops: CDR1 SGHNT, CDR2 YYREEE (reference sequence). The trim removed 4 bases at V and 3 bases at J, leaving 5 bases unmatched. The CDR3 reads CASSPGLAGGIYEQYF. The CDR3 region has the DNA TGTGCCAGCAGCCCGGGACTAGCGGGAGGAATCTACGAGCAGTACTTC.

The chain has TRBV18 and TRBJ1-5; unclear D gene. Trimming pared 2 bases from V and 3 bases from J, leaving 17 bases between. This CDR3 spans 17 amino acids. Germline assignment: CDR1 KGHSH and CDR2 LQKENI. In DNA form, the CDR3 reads TGTGCCAGCTCACCATCTTTGTTGGTAGGGAACAATCAGCCCCAGCATTTT. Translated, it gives CASSPSLLVGNNQPQHF.

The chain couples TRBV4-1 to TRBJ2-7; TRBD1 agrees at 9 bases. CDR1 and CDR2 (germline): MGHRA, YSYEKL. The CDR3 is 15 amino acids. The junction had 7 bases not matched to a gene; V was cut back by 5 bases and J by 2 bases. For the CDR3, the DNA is TGCGCCAGCAGCTCACCCGGGACAGGGACCTACGAGCAGTACTTC. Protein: CASSSPGTGTYEQYF.

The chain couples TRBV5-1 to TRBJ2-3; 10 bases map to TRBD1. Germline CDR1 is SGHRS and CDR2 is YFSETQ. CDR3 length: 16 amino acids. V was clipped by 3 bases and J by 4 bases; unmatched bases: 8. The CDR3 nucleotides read TGCGCCAGCAGCTCATTGACAGGGGGCAGGGCAGATACGCAGTATTTT. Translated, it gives CASSSLTGGRADTQYF.

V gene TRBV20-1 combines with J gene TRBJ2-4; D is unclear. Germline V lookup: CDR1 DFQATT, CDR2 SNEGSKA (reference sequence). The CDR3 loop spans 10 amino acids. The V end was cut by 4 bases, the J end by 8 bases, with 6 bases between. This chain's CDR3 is CSAISDIQYF. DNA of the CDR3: TGCAGTGCTATCTCAGACATTCAGTACTTC.

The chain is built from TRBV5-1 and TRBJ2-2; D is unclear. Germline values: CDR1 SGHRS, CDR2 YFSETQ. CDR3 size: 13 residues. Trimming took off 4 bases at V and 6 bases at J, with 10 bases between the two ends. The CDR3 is CASSPSPAGELFF. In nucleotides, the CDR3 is TGCGCCAGCAGCCCATCCCCTGCCGGGGAGCTGTTTTTT.

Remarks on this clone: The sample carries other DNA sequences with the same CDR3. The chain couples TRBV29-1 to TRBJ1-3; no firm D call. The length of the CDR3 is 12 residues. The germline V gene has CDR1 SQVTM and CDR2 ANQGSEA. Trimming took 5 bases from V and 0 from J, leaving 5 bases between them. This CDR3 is CSVRSSGNTIYF. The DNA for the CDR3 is TGCAGCGTTCGATCCTCTGGAAACACCATATATTTT.